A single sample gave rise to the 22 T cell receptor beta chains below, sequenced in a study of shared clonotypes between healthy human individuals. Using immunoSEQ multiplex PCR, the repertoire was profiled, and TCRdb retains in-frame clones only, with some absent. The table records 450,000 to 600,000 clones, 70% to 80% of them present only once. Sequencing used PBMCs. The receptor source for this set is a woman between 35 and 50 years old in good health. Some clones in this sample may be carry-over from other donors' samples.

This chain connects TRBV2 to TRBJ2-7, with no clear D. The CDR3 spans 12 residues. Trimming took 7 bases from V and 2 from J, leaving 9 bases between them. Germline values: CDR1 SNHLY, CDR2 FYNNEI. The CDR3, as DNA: TGTGCCAGCAATCGGGTCACCTACGAGCAGTACTTC. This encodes CASNRVTYEQYF.

The CDR3 region is CASSLAQGTIYEQYF. CDR3 nucleotide sequence: TGTGCCAGCAGCTTAGCCCAGGGGACGATATACGAGCAGTACTTC. The rearrangement joins TRBV7-2 to TRBJ2-7, with a tentative D call TRBD1 (6 bases). This CDR3 region has 15 residues. Germline V CDR1 and CDR2: SGHTA, FQGNSA. Trimming shortened V by 0 bases and J by 4 bases, and 13 bases separated the two germline ends.

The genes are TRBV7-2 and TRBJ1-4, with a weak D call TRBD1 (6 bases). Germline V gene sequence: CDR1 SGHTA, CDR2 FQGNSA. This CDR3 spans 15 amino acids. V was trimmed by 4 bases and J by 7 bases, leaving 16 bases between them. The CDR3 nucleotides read TGTGCCAGCAGCTACGGGGTGGGGGCAGGTGAAAAACTGTTTTTT. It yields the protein CASSYGVGAGEKLFF.

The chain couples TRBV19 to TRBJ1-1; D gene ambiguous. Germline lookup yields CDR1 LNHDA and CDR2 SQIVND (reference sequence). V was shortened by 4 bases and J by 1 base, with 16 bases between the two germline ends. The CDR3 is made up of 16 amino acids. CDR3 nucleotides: TGTGCCAGTAGTACTCTCTCTCGACGGAAGAACACTGAAGCTTTCTTT. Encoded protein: CASSTLSRRKNTEAFF.

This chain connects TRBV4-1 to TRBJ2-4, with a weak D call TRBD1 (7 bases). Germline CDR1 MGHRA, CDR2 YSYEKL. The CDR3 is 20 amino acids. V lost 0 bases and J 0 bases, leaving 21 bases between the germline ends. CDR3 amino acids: CASSQDRGTGDSLAKNIQYF. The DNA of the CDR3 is TGCGCCAGCAGCCAAGACAGGGGGACGGGAGACTCACTAGCCAAAAACATTCAGTACTTC.

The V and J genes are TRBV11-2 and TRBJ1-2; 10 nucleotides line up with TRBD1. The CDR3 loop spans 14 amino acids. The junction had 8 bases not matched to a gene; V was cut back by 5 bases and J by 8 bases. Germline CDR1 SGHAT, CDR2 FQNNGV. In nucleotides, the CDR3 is TGTGCCAGCAGCCCCCGACAGGGGGCGAGGGGCTACACCTTC. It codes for CASSPRQGARGYTF.

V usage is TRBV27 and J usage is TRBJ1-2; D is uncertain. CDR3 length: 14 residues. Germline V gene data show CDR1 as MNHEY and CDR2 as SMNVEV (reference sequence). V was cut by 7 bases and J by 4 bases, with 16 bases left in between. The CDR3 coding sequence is TGTGCCAGCAACTACGGGTGGGGTAGCTATGGCTACACCTTC. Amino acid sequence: CASNYGWGSYGYTF.

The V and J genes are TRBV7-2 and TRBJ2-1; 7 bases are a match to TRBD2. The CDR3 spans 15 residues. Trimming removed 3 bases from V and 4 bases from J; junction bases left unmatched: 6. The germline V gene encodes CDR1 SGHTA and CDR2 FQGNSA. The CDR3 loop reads CASSLAVGGYNEQFF. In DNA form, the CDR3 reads TGTGCCAGCAGCTTGGCCGTGGGGGGGTACAATGAGCAGTTCTTC.

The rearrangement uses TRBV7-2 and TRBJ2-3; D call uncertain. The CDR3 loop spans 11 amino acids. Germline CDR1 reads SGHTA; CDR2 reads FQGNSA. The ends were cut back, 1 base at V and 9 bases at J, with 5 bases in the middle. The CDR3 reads CASSLGVTQYF. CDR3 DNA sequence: TGTGCCAGCAGCTTAGGTGTCACGCAGTATTTT.

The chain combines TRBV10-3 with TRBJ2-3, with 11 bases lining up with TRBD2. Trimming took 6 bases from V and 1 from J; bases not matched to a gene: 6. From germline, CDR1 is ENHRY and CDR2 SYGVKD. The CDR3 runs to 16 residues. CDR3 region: CAISVPGLAGTDTQYF. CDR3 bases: TGTGCCATCAGCGTTCCGGGACTAGCGGGCACAGATACGCAGTATTTT.

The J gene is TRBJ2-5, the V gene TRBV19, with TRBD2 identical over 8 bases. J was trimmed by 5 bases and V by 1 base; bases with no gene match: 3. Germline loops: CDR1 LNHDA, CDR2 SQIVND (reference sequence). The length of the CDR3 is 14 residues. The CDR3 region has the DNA TGTGCCAGTAGTATAGCGGGAGGGCCGGAGACCCAGTACTTC. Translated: CASSIAGGPETQYF.

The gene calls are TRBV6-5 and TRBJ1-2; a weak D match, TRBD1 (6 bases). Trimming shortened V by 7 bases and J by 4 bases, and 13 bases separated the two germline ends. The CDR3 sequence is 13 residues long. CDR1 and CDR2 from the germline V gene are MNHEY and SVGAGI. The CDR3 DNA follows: TGTGCCAGCACCTTCGGAGGGGGCTATGGCTACACCTTC. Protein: CASTFGGGYGYTF.

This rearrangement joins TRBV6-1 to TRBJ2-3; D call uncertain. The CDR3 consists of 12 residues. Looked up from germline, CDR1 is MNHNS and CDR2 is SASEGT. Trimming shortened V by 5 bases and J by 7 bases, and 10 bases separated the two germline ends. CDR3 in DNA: TGTGCCAGCAGTCCCCCTTTTAATACGCAGTATTTT. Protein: CASSPPFNTQYF.

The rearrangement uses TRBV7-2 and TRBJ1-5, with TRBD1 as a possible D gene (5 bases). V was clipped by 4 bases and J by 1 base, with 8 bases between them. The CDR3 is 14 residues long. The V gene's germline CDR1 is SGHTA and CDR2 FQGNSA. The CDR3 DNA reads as TGTGCCAGCAGCTCGGGACGGAGCAATCAGCCCCAGCATTTT. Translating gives CASSSGRSNQPQHF.

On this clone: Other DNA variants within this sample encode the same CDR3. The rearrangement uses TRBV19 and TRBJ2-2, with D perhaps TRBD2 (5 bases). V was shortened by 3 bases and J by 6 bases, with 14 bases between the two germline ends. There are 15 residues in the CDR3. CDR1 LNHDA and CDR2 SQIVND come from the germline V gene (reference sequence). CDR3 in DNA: TGTGCCAGTAGTATGATGGGAGAACGTCCCGGGGAGCTGTTTTTT. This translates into CASSMMGERPGELFF.

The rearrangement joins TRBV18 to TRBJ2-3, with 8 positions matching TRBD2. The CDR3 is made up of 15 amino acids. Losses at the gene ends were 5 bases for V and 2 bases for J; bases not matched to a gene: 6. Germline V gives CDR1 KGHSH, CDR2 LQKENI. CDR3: CASSEERENTDTQYF. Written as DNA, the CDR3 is TGTGCCAGCTCAGAAGAGCGGGAGAACACAGATACGCAGTATTTT.

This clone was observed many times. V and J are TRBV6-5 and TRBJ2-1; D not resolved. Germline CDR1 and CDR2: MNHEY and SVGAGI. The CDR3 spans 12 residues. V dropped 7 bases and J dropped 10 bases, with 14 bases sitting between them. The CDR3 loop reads CASTDSYGEQFF. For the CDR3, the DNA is TGTGCCAGCACCGACTCGTATGGGGAGCAGTTCTTC.

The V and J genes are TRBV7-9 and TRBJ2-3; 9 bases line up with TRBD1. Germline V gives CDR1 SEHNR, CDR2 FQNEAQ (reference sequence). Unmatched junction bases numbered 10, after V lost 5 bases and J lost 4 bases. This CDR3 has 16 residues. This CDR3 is CASSAISGQGSDTQYF. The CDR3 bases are TGTGCCAGCAGCGCTATTTCAGGACAGGGGTCAGATACGCAGTATTTT. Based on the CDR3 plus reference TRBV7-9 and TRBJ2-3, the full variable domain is DTGVSQNPRHKITKRGQNVTFRCDPISEHNRLYWYRQTLGQGPEFLTYFQNEAQLEKSRLLSDRFSAERPKGSFSTLEIQRTEQGDSAMYLCASSAISGQGSDTQYFGPGTRLTVL.

The CDR3 reads CASAGTGDSFYNEQFF. The CDR3 DNA reads TGTGCCAGCGCCGGGACAGGTGATTCTTTTTACAATGAGCAGTTCTTC. The chain joins TRBV2 to TRBJ2-1, with 8 bases matching TRBD1. The CDR3 is made up of 16 amino acids. CDR1 and CDR2 from the germline V gene are SNHLY and FYNNEI. The V and J ends lost 8 bases and 4 bases, in that order; junction bases with no gene match: 13. The full variable domain, rest sourced from reference TRBV2 and TRBJ2-1, is EPEVTQTPSHQVTQMGQEVILRCVPISNHLYFYWYRQILGQKVEFLVSFYNNEISEKSEIFDDQFSVERPDGSNFTLKIRSTKLEDSAMYFCASAGTGDSFYNEQFFGPGTRLTVL.

In DNA form, the CDR3 reads TGTGCCAGCAGCCAAGCACTAGCCCCGCCTGAGCAGTTCTTC. Protein: CASSQALAPPEQFF. V and J are TRBV4-2 and TRBJ2-1, with D possibly matching TRBD2 (6 bases). Trimming cost V 1 base and J 9 bases, with 13 bases left between them. There are 14 residues in the CDR3. Germline V lookup: CDR1 LGHNA, CDR2 YNFKEQ.

CDR3 loop: CASSELSNTGELFF. CDR3 nucleotide sequence: TGTGCCAGCAGTGAACTCTCGAACACCGGGGAGCTGTTTTTT. V usage is TRBV6-1 and J usage is TRBJ2-2; no definite D call. V was trimmed by 2 bases and J by 0 bases, leaving 4 bases between them. Germline lookup yields CDR1 MNHNS and CDR2 SASEGT. This CDR3 is built from 14 residues.

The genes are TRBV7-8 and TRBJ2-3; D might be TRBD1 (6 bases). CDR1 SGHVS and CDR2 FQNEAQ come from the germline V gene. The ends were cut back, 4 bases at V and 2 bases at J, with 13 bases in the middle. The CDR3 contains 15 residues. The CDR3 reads CASSSTGPHTDTQYF. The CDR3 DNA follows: TGTGCCAGCAGCTCCACAGGGCCCCACACAGATACGCAGTATTTT.